These 4 T cell receptor beta chains were sequenced from one sample in a study of cytomegalovirus exposure and HLA in healthy donors (dated by TCRdb to the late 2010s). The method was the immunoSEQ multiplex PCR assay. As stored in TCRdb, this immuneACCESS dataset retains in-frame rearrangements with V and J assigned. A fraction of the clones does not appear; measured against another copy, unresolved V genes explain less than half of the discrepancy, and the remainder lacks a known reason. The sample table holds over 85,000 clones, of which about 95% were seen once. The biggest ten clones account for 0.8% to 0.9% of the sample. Material for sequencing was PBMCs. Source of these receptors: a woman aged 18-35 years in good health and CMV-seronegative.

The chain has TRBV10-3 and TRBJ2-3, with D unclear. This CDR3 has 11 amino acids. The germline gives CDR1 ENHRY, CDR2 SYGVKD. Trimming pared 9 bases from V and 2 bases from J, leaving 6 bases between. CDR3 DNA sequence: TGTGCCATTAGAGACACAGATACGCAGTATTTT. Amino acids: CAIRDTDTQYF.

This chain uses TRBV6-1 with TRBJ1-3; 12 bases are shared with TRBD1. This CDR3 is built from 18 residues. Germline CDR1 and CDR2: MNHNS and SASEGT. The V segment lost 0 bases and the J segment 1 base; nucleotides outside the gene matches: 4. Written as DNA, the CDR3 is TGTGCCAGCAGTGAAGCGGGACAGGGGGCAATTTCTGGAAACACCATATATTTT. The encoded protein is CASSEAGQGAISGNTIYF.

This chain links TRBV5-4 with TRBJ2-7, with TRBD1 identical over 7 bases. The CDR3 loop spans 13 amino acids. V shed 4 bases, J shed 3 bases, and the junction held 4 bases outside the gene matches. Per the germline V gene, CDR1 is SGHNT and CDR2 is YYREEE (reference sequence). The CDR3 DNA reads as TGTGCCAGCAGCATTGGGACAGACTACGAGCAGTACTTC. The encoded protein is CASSIGTDYEQYF.

The CDR3 loop reads CASSLGGQGSTGELFF. CDR3 sequence (DNA): TGTGCCAGCAGCTTAGGGGGACAGGGAAGTACCGGGGAGCTGTTTTTT. V gene TRBV7-2 combines with J gene TRBJ2-2, with 9 bases that match TRBD1. Germline trimming cut 1 base from V and 5 bases from J; bases unmatched to any gene: 5. Germline V gene lookup returns CDR1 SGHTA and CDR2 FQGNSA. The CDR3 spans 16 residues.